The 21 T cell receptor beta chains listed next were all sequenced from one sample in a study of blood T cell repertoires in COVID-19. Sequencing used immunoSEQ multiplex PCR; TCRdb keeps in-frame clones, though not all of them. The repertoire holds around 300,000 clones, with about 86% as singletons. The sequenced sample consisted of peripheral blood. Every receptor here comes from a man aged 25 to 40 with active or convalescent COVID-19.

The rearrangement uses TRBV27 and TRBJ1-2, with 9 positions matching TRBD1. This CDR3 region has 15 residues. CDR1 MNHEY and CDR2 SMNVEV come from the germline V gene (reference sequence). With 7 bases clipped from V and 4 bases from J, the junction kept 10 bases outside the gene matches. The CDR3 nucleotides read TGTGCCAGCACCCCCGAGGGGACAGGGTTCTATGGCTACACCTTC. Protein: CASTPEGTGFYGYTF.

The rearrangement uses TRBV6-1 and TRBJ1-2, with D perhaps matching TRBD1 (5 bases). V lost 0 bases and J 5 bases, leaving 10 bases between the germline ends. CDR3 length: 14 residues. Germline loops: CDR1 MNHNS, CDR2 SASEGT. The CDR3 bases are TGTGCCAGCAGTGAAGCGATCGGGGGTTATGGCTACACCTTC. Protein: CASSEAIGGYGYTF.

The chain couples TRBV5-6 to TRBJ1-6; maybe TRBD1 (5 bases). There are 15 residues in the CDR3. The germline V gene encodes CDR1 SGHDT and CDR2 YYEEEE. V lost 0 bases and J 4 bases, leaving 8 bases between the germline ends. The CDR3 region is CASSLARDYNSPLHF. The CDR3 nucleotides read TGTGCCAGCAGCTTGGCCAGGGATTATAATTCACCCCTCCACTTT.

The chain couples TRBV3-1 (or the pseudogene TRBV3-2) to TRBJ2-3; weak D call: TRBD1 (5 bases). The germline V gene has CDR1 LGHDT and CDR2 YNNKEL (reference sequence). V dropped 3 bases and J dropped 0 bases, with 7 bases sitting between them. The CDR3 has 14 residues. Written as DNA, the CDR3 is TGTGCCAGCAGCCAGACAGTGAGCACAGATACGCAGTATTTT. It is translated as CASSQTVSTDTQYF.

The J gene is TRBJ1-2, the V gene TRBV9; a possible D gene is TRBD1 (5 bases). The CDR3 extends over 13 amino acids. Trimming cost V 0 bases and J 6 bases, with 9 bases left between them. The germline V gene encodes CDR1 SGDLS and CDR2 YYNGEE. The CDR3 nucleotides read TGTGCCAGCAGCGTAGACAGGCCGGATGGCTACACCTTC. Residues: CASSVDRPDGYTF. Supplemented by reference TRBV9 and TRBJ1-2, the full variable domain reads DSGVTQTPKHLITATGQRVTLRCSPRSGDLSVYWYQQSLDQGLQFLIQYYNGEERAKGNILERFSAQQFPDLHSELNLSSLELGDSALYFCASSVDRPDGYTFGSGTRLTVV.

A single count supports this clone. The chain links TRBV2 to TRBJ1-2; TRBD1 agrees at 7 bases. CDR1 and CDR2 from the germline V gene are SNHLY and FYNNEI. CDR3 length: 15 amino acids. Losses at the gene ends were 4 bases for V and 0 bases for J; bases not matched to a gene: 5. The CDR3 nucleotides are TGTGCCAGCAGTGGGGACAGTAGAGCTAACTATGGCTACACCTTC. Residues: CASSGDSRANYGYTF.

The chain is built from TRBV28 and TRBJ1-5; TRBD1 might be the D (5 bases). The germline gives CDR1 MDHEN, CDR2 SYDVKM. V lost 6 bases and J lost 3, with 12 bases in between. The CDR3 is made up of 14 amino acids. CDR3 residues: CASSFRDANQPQHF. The CDR3 bases are TGTGCCAGCAGCTTCAGGGATGCCAATCAGCCCCAGCATTTT.

V usage is TRBV25-1 and J usage is TRBJ2-7; D remains unclear. Per the germline V gene, CDR1 is MGHDK and CDR2 is SYGVNS. V was trimmed by 1 base and J by 2 bases, leaving 9 bases between them. There are 14 residues in the CDR3. This chain's CDR3 is CASSEFDGPYEQYF. CDR3 bases: TGTGCCAGCAGTGAATTTGATGGGCCCTACGAGCAGTACTTC.

The CDR3 is CASSLADRGRNEQFF. The CDR3 DNA reads TGTGCCAGCAGTTTAGCCGACAGGGGGAGGAATGAGCAGTTCTTC. The chain has TRBV28 and TRBJ2-1; 9 nucleotides agree with TRBD1. CDR3 length equals 15 residues. V shed 2 bases and J 7 bases; nucleotides not matched to a gene: 6. Germline-derived CDR1 and CDR2 are MDHEN and SYDVKM. The full variable domain, its missing parts supplied by reference TRBV28 and TRBJ2-1, is DVKVTQSSRYLVKRTGEKVFLECVQDMDHENMFWYRQDPGLGLRLIYFSYDVKMKEKGDIPEGYSVSREKKERFSLILESASTNQTSMYLCASSLADRGRNEQFFGPGTRLTVL.

This clone appeared a single time. The CDR3 reads CASSQDMLAGGQDTQYF. CDR3 nucleotide sequence: TGCGCCAGCAGCCAAGATATGCTAGCGGGGGGGCAAGATACGCAGTATTTT. The V call is TRBV4-1, the J call TRBJ2-3; 12 bases match TRBD2. Germline V gene lookup returns CDR1 MGHRA and CDR2 YSYEKL. The CDR3 consists of 17 residues. V shed 0 bases and J 5 bases; nucleotides not matched to a gene: 6.

In its sample, this clone was seen once. At one end, the junction sequence differs from germline, possibly due to a read error. Other DNA variants within this sample encode the same CDR3. The genes are TRBV19 and TRBJ2-2; TRBD2 agrees at 7 bases. The CDR3 has 14 amino acids. The germline CDR1 and CDR2 sequences are LNHDA and SQIVND (reference sequence). The CDR3 reads CASSIGTNSGELFF. The DNA of the CDR3 is TGTGCCAGCAGTATTGGGACTAATTCGGGGGAGCTGTTTTTT.

V usage is TRBV5-4 and J usage is TRBJ1-4, with 10 bases fitting TRBD1. The germline gives CDR1 SGHNT, CDR2 YYREEE (reference sequence). The V gene end was trimmed by 4 bases and the J gene end by 7 bases; junction bases not matched to a gene: 7. There are 15 residues in the CDR3. In DNA form, the CDR3 reads TGTGCCAGCAGCCCCCGACAGGGGGCAGGTGAAAAACTGTTTTTT. Its protein is CASSPRQGAGEKLFF.

V usage is TRBV5-6 and J usage is TRBJ2-7; 7 nucleotides match TRBD1. The ends lost 4 bases at V and 3 bases at J; junction bases unmatched: 4. From germline, CDR1 is SGHDT and CDR2 YYEEEE. The CDR3 has 13 residues. CDR3 protein: CASSPRTGYEQYF. The CDR3 DNA follows: TGTGCCAGCAGCCCCCGGACAGGCTACGAGCAGTACTTC. Combining the CDR3 with reference TRBV5-6 and TRBJ2-7 gives the whole variable domain DAGVTQSPTHLIKTRGQQVTLRCSPKSGHDTVSWYQQALGQGPQFIFQYYEEEERQRGNFPDRFSGHQFPNYSSELNVNALLLGDSALYLCASSPRTGYEQYFGPGTRLTVT.

This clone was detected only a few times. Other DNA variants within this sample encode the same CDR3. The gene calls are TRBV30 and TRBJ2-7; possibly TRBD1 for D (6 bases). V lost 1 base and J lost 4, with 11 bases in between. Germline CDR1 is GTSNPN and CDR2 is SVGIG (reference sequence). The CDR3 totals 13 residues. CDR3: CAWSAGQGYEQYF. CDR3 nucleotides: TGTGCCTGGAGTGCCGGGCAGGGGTACGAGCAGTACTTC.

This chain connects TRBV11-2 to TRBJ2-5, with 7 bases aligning to TRBD1. Germline loops: CDR1 SGHAT, CDR2 FQNNGV. V shed 7 bases and J 1 base; nucleotides not matched to a gene: 6. This CDR3 spans 14 amino acids. CDR3 DNA: TGTGCCAGCACCGTAAACAGGGGCCAAGAGACCCAGTACTTC. Its protein product is CASTVNRGQETQYF.

The rearrangement joins TRBV30 to TRBJ1-1; D not certain. The CDR3 has 15 residues. V gave up 0 bases and J gave up 0 bases, with 11 bases separating them. The germline gives CDR1 GTSNPN, CDR2 SVGIG (reference sequence). The CDR3 sequence is CAWSVPNAMNTEAFF. CDR3 nucleotides: TGTGCCTGGAGTGTACCAAACGCTATGAACACTGAAGCTTTCTTT.

The DNA of the CDR3 is TGCGCCAGCAGTGATCCTAGCGGGTGGACGGGCCCCTACGAGCAGTACTTC. The encoded protein is CASSDPSGWTGPYEQYF. V gene TRBV10-2 combines with J gene TRBJ2-7; 8 bases align to TRBD2. Germline V gene sequence: CDR1 WSHSY, CDR2 SAAADI. V gave up 3 bases and J gave up 2 bases; unmatched junction bases: 12. The CDR3 sequence is 17 residues long.

This clone was counted many times. The chain joins TRBV7-6 to TRBJ2-7; D is possibly TRBD1 (6 bases). The germline gives CDR1 SGHVS, CDR2 FNYEAQ. V dropped 1 base and J dropped 3 bases, with 13 bases sitting between them. The CDR3 is 15 amino acids. CDR3 nucleotides: TGTGCCAGCAGCTTAGGGTCAGGGGATGGCTACGAGCAGTACTTC. Translation gives CASSLGSGDGYEQYF.

This chain links TRBV4-3 with TRBJ2-1; 8 bases are shared with TRBD2. Trimming took 4 bases from V and 2 from J; bases not matched to a gene: 7. The CDR3 runs to 16 residues. The germline V gene encodes CDR1 LGHNA and CDR2 YSLEER. The CDR3 loop reads CASSPGVREAYNEQFF. The CDR3 bases are TGCGCCAGCAGCCCCGGGGTGCGGGAGGCCTACAATGAGCAGTTCTTC.

The rearrangement links TRBV13 to TRBJ1-3; D is unresolved. This CDR3 comprises 14 residues. V lost 2 bases, J lost 2 bases, and 7 bases lay in between. Per germline, CDR1 PRHDT and CDR2 FYEKMQ (reference sequence). The CDR3 region is CASSLPGTGNTIYF. The CDR3 bases are TGTGCCAGCAGCTTACCCGGGACTGGAAACACCATATATTTT.

V gene TRBV7-2 combines with J gene TRBJ1-2; the D gene is possibly TRBD1 (6 bases). The germline gives CDR1 SGHTA, CDR2 FQGNSA. V lost 1 base and J lost 3, with 15 bases in between. The CDR3 has 16 amino acids. The CDR3 sequence: CASSLGLRGLDYGYTF. The CDR3 region has the DNA TGTGCCAGCAGCTTAGGGCTCAGGGGATTAGACTATGGCTACACCTTC.